This T cell receptor beta chain was captured in a study of blood T cell repertoires in COVID-19 (dated by TCRdb to about 2020). Concerning the study at large: Samples from collaborators originated in the United States, Italy and Spain and spanned both the acute and convalescent phases of COVID-19. The prospective study material was composed of cDNA or gDNA derived from T cells, B-cell-depleted T cells, or PBMCs. Deeply sampled blood TCRbeta repertoires from subjects exposed to, actively infected with, or recovered from COVID-19 were included in the dataset. The repertoires were released in a freely available public database intended as a resource for research on the immune response to SARS-CoV-2. The samples were drawn from the first 160 participants of the ongoing ImmuneRACE study and from 1,254 subjects provided by 6 global collaborators. The sample metadata nearly always contained a de-identified subject ID, COVID-19 status, age in years and sex. Where HLA class I and class II types were available, the types were taken from metadata supplied by the sample provider, not from assay-based typing.

Whole blood was collected in K2EDTA tubes by collaborating institutions according to the institutions' own protocols. For TCRbeta analysis, collaborators shipped samples in one of three forms: frozen whole blood, isolated PBMCs, or DNA extracted from either of those sample types. The immunoSEQ Assay, a bias-controlled multiplex PCR, was used to amplify TCRbeta CDR3 regions from genomic DNA. The original methods were these. The number of nucleated cells in each sample was estimated from the amplification of reference gene primers within the assay. To quantify the absolute abundance of each unique TCRbeta CDR3 rearrangement, sequence reads were collapsed and filtered. Productive Simpson clonality was computed per sample as the square root of Simpson's diversity index over productive rearrangements. Drawn from immuneACCESS, this table holds only the in-frame rearrangements with V and J called that TCRdb kept. Clones are partly lost; checked studies trace under half to an unresolved V gene and leave the rest unexplained. The V and J calls and the clone size are those of that table, but D and trimming were determined from the DNA. The sample has 300,000 to 400,000 clones on record, about 87% of them singletons. 3% of the sample lies in the top ten.

There are 13 amino acids in the CDR3, from cysteine to phenylalanine inclusive. Solely the CDR3 DNA is kept, with 39 bases framed from the first base. V is reduced by 7 bases and J by 4 bases, leaving a spacing of 13 bases between them. Study-wide conclusions, independent of this receptor: The amount of clinical and demographic metadata varied by source and participant and was provided uncurated.

Comments on this clone: No antigen is known for it. No base-level quality is on record; no much larger clone is a single base apart.

The source is a human donor in a cohort sampled during active COVID-19. The sequence is built from TRBV6-7 and TRBJ2-5; the D segment could be TRBD2, given 5 matching bases. TRBV6-7 has ORF status, its function being uncertain. The sequencing sample was made of peripheral blood. The nucleotide sequence is given as TGTGCCAGCAATCCGGGGTGCCGAGAGACCCAGTACTTC. The encoded protein is CASNPGCRETQYF.